This T cell receptor (beta chain) was found in a study of Ad26.COV2.S vaccination and SARS-CoV-2 variants. Study-level information: Once, or twice with 56 days between doses, Ad26.COV2.S was given intramuscularly.

Treatment denoted: some 20 received Ad26.COV2.S at low or high dose, single or two shots; several received placebo; per-sample allocation not given. Specimen acquisition occurred on day 63 following the initial vaccine or placebo injection. Findings and limits, study-wide: Those who received the vaccine showed greater spike-specific TCR breadth than those given placebo. Recipients of either vaccine or placebo displayed similar breadth of non-spike TCRs.

The table lists this clone with a few counts. Its target is unknown. This CDR3 is built from 19 residues. Some clones are missing from TCRdb's copy, which holds only in-frame ones; the method was immunoSEQ multiplex PCR. The sample shows roughly 350,000 clones, around 90% of them seen only once. This sequence was found in a person aged 18 to 59 who received the Ad26.COV2.S COVID-19 vaccine or a placebo. The rearrangement links TRBV21-1 to TRBJ2-7; whether TRBD1, the table's D call, matches the DNA was not checked. TRBV21-1 corresponds to a pseudogene. The sample here was peripheral blood, taken in a trial of Ad26.COV2.S vaccine versus placebo. Written as DNA, the CDR3 is TGTGCCAGCAGCAAGGTTGCAGGGGGCGTCTCTCACTACACTACGGAGCAGTACTTC. Encoded protein: CASSKVAGGVSHYTTEQYF.